The present T cell receptor (beta chain) was sequenced within a study of cytotoxic CD8 clonotypes in ibrutinib-treated CLL. V was cut by 0 bases and J by 0 bases, with 7 bases left in between. Germline-derived CDR1 and CDR2 are SGDLS and YYNGEE. CDR3 size: 15 residues. Clones were read by immunoSEQ multiplex PCR, and TCRdb kept only the in-frame ones, dropping some. Of fewer than 70,000 clones listed, roughly 71% are singletons. The input for sequencing was PBMCs, taken after 12 months of ibrutinib treatment. This sequence was found in a human donor with chronic lymphocytic leukemia. The V gene is TRBV9, the J gene TRBJ2-1; D is undetermined. The CDR3 DNA reads TGTGCCAGCAGCGTAGCGCCCAACTCCTACAATGAGCAGTTCTTC. It specifies CASSVAPNSYNEQFF.